A selection of T cell receptor beta chains follows, all from one sample in a study of Ad26.COV2.S vaccination and SARS-CoV-2 variants. The repertoire was sequenced with immunoSEQ multiplex PCR; TCRdb's copy has only in-frame clones and lacks some. The table has some 520,000 clones, roughly 85% seen once. Sequencing was performed on peripheral blood, taken in a trial of Ad26.COV2.S vaccine versus placebo. All receptors derive from a person between 18 and 65 years old who received the Ad26.COV2.S COVID-19 vaccine or a placebo. CDR3s include the opening cysteine and the closing phenylalanine or tryptophan.

V gene: TRBV28; CDR3 protein: CASSLFGQGIYNEQFF
V gene: TRBV24-1; CDR3 protein: CATSGTGRTYNEQFF
V gene: TRBV5-1; CDR3 protein: CASSTRQGAYGEKLFF
V gene: TRBV27; CDR3 protein: CASSNRLAGNEQYF
V gene: TRBV7-2; CDR3 protein: CASSLAVGRNEQFF
V gene: TRBV6-6; CDR3 protein: CASSPPGTGENQPQHF
V gene: TRBV5-8; CDR3 protein: CASSLLYDREQYF
V gene: TRBV6-5; CDR3 protein: CASSYRGKGNTIYF
V gene: TRBV28; CDR3 protein: CASTSGGLGNNEQFF
V gene: TRBV4-1; CDR3 protein: CASSQVGGNTEAFF
V gene: TRBV9; CDR3 protein: CASSVDLGGTYEQYF
V gene: TRBV27; CDR3 protein: CASSLSRGYSYEQYF
V gene: TRBV24-1; CDR3 protein: CATSWTGSGYNEQFF
V gene: TRBV7-9; CDR3 protein: CASSLVGRSSYGYTF
V gene: TRBV27; CDR3 protein: CASSLEQYRNTIYF
V gene: TRBV4-2; CDR3 protein: CASSPERLAGNEQFF
V gene: TRBV29-1; CDR3 protein: CSYSDRGSYNEQFF
V gene: TRBV28; CDR3 protein: CACLGGGRYGYTF
V gene: TRBV7-2; CDR3 protein: CASSTTSASYNEQFF
V gene: TRBV28; CDR3 protein: CASSVGELGYTF
V gene: TRBV10-3; CDR3 protein: CAISPAGNQPQHF
V gene: TRBV30; CDR3 protein: CAWTSGSETQYF
V gene: TRBV11-3; CDR3 protein: CASSRGTGNTGELFF
V gene: TRBV19; CDR3 protein: CASSTGLSSTDTQYF
V gene: TRBV19; CDR3 protein: CASSLAGVDNGQFF
V gene: TRBV11-3; CDR3 protein: CASSFPHQPQHF
V gene: TRBV10-3; CDR3 protein: CAIRDPGVPRGEQYF
V gene: TRBV5-4; CDR3 protein: CASSPPTGVGVNEQFF
V gene: TRBV9; CDR3 protein: CASSVDPSGRAGELFF
V gene: TRBV19; CDR3 protein: CASSRTLAAVDQPQHF
V gene: TRBV12-3/TRBV12-4; CDR3 protein: CASSLPVTEAFF
V gene: TRBV28; CDR3 protein: CASSFVAGGRYEQYF
V gene: TRBV19; CDR3 protein: CASSIGVGELFF